This T cell receptor beta chain came from a study of blood T cell repertoires in COVID-19. Study details: There were acute and convalescent COVID-19 samples, and they came from the United States, Italy and Spain. T cells, B-cell-depleted T cells, or PBMCs provided the cDNA or gDNA that served as material.

Per the original methods: Reference gene primer amplification in the assay estimated nucleated cell counts. TCRdb's table, derived via immunoSEQ multiplex PCR, lists solely in-frame clones and lacks some. For V, J and clone size, that table is used; D and trimming come from the DNA. The profile shows fewer than 400,000 clones, approximately 87% of them singletons. The study drew participants aged about 18 to 89 years from 20 to 30 US areas. Sample: PBMCs or T cells enriched from blood (not recorded which). The receptor was isolated from a woman between 45 and 60 years old who had recovered from COVID-19.

Here the CDR3 reads CASSYSEYMNTEAFF. The CDR3, as DNA: TGTGCCAGCAGTTACTCGGAGTACATGAACACTGAAGCTTTCTTT. J is TRBJ1-1 and V is TRBV6-2 or TRBV6-3; unclear D gene. CDR1 MNHEY and CDR2 SVGEGT come from the germline V gene. The ends were cut back, 0 bases at V and 0 bases at J, with 8 bases in the middle. This CDR3 spans 15 amino acids.